A few counts support the clone carrying this T cell receptor (beta chain). No antigen is known for it. The V gene's germline CDR1 is MNHEY and CDR2 SVGAGI. V lost 4 bases and J lost 5; bases outside the gene matches: 6. CDR3 length: 16 amino acids. This record belongs to a study of T cell repertoires in cytomegalovirus infection. Study context: HLA-B-restricted CMV epitopes that are well studied were used alongside recently identified HLA-C-restricted ones. CMV infection and matching HLA type were both indicated by public TCR beta signatures.

General study points: There were HLA-C-restricted CMV-specific TCR beta clonotypes dominating the ex vivo response.

TCRdb ran MiXCR on the reads and lists one entry per CDR3 protein. There are about 920,000 distinct CDR3 sequences in the sample; around 30% occur only once, and about an eighth lies in the top ten. This clonotype was obtained from a human donor in good health (CMV status not recorded). Some clones in this sample may be carry-over from other donors' samples. The source material was cultured CD8+ T cells from PBMCs, sampled from culture after CMV antigen stimulation. The chain recombines TRBV6-5 with TRBJ2-5; 14 bases are a match to TRBD2. The CDR3 protein is CASSFGLAGGMETQYF. The DNA of the CDR3 is TGTGCCAGCAGTTTCGGACTAGCGGGGGGCATGGAGACCCAGTACTTC.